This TCR beta chain emerged from a study of regulatory T cells in long-lasting Graves disease. Overall study results and limits: Favored gene segments in persistent disease were TRBV28, TRBJ1-2 and TRBJ2-5.

The CDR3 has 14 amino acids. Germline CDR1 reads DFQATT; CDR2 reads SNEGSKA (reference sequence). Time point defined: newly diagnosed GD, antithyroid drugs for less than 3 months. PBMCs provided the RNA from which the TCR library was made. This clonotype was seen a handful of times. The target antigen is unknown. To make TCR beta libraries, researchers used iRepertoire HTBI primers and Arm-PCR of CDR3 regions. MiXCR was run by TCRdb on the multiplex PCR reads, yielding one entry per CDR3 protein. The data hold about 620,000 distinct CDR3 sequences, with under 20% observed a single time. The same sample was also studied in work on T cells in Graves' hyperthyroidism and ophthalmopathy. Turning to that study: Those patients with uncontrolled infection, other autoimmune disease, pregnancy or lactation were excluded. The HTBI primer set drove a first-round RT-PCR of the TCR CDR3.

The rearrangement links TRBV20-1 to TRBJ1-3, with 7 bases aligning to TRBD1. The starting material was peripheral blood mononuclear cells (PBMCs), obtained at new diagnosis, from a patient treated with antithyroid drugs. The sequence came from a woman in her thirties with Graves disease. The DNA for the CDR3 is TGCAGCGCGCAGACAGGGACTTCTGGAAACACCATATATTTT. Its translation: CSAQTGTSGNTIYF.